This T cell receptor beta chain was recorded in a study of blood T cell repertoires in COVID-19. Across the whole study: T cells, B-cell-depleted T cells, or PBMCs provided the cDNA or gDNA that served as material.

Sequencing was performed with immunoSEQ multiplex PCR; in TCRdb, only in-frame clones are kept and a portion is missing. The table has 150,000 to 200,000 clones, 80% to 90% seen once. This sequence originates from a man between 70 and 80 years old with active or convalescent COVID-19. The sample comprised peripheral blood.

CDR3 sequence (DNA): TGTGCCAGCAGCTTTTCGACAGGCACAGATACGCAGTATTTT. It is translated as CASSFSTGTDTQYF. The rearrangement uses TRBV7-9 and TRBJ2-3; TRBD1 is a possible D gene (5 bases). Trimming took off 3 bases at V and 1 base at J, with 8 bases between the two ends. CDR1 is SEHNR, CDR2 FQNEAQ, per germline (reference sequence). The length of the CDR3 is 14 residues.